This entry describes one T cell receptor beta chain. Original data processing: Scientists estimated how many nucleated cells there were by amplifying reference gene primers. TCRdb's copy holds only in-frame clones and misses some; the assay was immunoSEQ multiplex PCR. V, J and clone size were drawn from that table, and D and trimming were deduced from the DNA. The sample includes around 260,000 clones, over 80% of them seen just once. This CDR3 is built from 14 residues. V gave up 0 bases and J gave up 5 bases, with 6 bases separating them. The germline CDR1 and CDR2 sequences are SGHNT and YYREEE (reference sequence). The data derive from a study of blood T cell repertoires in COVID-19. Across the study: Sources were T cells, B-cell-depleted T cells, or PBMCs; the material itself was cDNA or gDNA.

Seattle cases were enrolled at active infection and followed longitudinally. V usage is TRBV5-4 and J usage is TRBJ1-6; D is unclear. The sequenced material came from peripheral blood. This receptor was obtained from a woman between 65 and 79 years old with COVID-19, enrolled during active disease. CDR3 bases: TGTGCCAGCAGCTTGGAACAGAATAATTCACCCCTCCACTTT. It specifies CASSLEQNNSPLHF.